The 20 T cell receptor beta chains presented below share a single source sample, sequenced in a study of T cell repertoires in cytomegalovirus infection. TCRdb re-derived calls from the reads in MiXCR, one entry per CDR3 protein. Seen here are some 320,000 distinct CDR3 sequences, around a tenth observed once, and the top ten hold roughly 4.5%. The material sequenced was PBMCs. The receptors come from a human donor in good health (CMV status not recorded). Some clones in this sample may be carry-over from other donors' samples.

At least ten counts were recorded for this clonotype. The CDR3 loop is CASSLAFGAGGELFF. CDR3 sequence (DNA): TGTGCCAGCAGCTTAGCGTTTGGGGCCGGCGGGGAGCTGTTTTTT. The chain is built from TRBV7-2 and TRBJ2-2; perhaps TRBD1 as D (5 bases). CDR1 and CDR2 from the germline V gene are SGHTA and FQGNSA. Between the trimmed V and J ends, which lost 0 bases and 7 bases, there was a span of 12 bases. The CDR3 loop spans 15 amino acids.

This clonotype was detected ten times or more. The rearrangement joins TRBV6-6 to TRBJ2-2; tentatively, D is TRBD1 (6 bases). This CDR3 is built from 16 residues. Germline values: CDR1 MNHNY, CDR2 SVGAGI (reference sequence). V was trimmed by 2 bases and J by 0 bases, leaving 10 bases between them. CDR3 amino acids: CASSYTGTSNTGELFF. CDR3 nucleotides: TGTGCCAGCAGTTACACCGGGACATCGAACACCGGGGAGCTGTTTTTT.

CDR3 sequence (DNA): TGTGCCAGCAACTCCAGGGGACCGGGATTCGCAACTAATGAAAAACTGTTTTTT. This encodes CASNSRGPGFATNEKLFF. This rearrangement joins TRBV6-8 to TRBJ1-4; perhaps TRBD1 as D (6 bases). Germline CDR1 is MNHGY and CDR2 is SAAAGT. This CDR3 is 18 amino acids long. With 7 bases removed from V and 0 bases from J, the gap between germline ends came to 21 bases.

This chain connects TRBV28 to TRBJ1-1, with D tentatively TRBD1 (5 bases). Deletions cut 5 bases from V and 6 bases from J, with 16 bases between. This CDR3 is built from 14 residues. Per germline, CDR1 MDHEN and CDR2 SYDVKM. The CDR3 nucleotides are TGTGCCAGCAGTCCACCCTCCCCAGGGCCTGAAGCTTTCTTT. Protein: CASSPPSPGPEAFF.

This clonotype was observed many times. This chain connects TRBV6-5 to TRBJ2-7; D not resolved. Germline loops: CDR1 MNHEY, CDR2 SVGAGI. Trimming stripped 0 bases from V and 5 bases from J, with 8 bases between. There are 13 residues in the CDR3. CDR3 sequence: CASSYSIGNEQYF. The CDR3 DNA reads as TGTGCCAGCAGTTACTCGATAGGGAACGAGCAGTACTTC.

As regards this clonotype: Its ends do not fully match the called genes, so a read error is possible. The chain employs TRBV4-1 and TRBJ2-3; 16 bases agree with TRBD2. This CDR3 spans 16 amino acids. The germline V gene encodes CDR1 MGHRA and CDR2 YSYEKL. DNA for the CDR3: TGTGCCAGCAGCCAAGGGACTAGCGGGGGGGTAGATACGCAGTATTTT. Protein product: CASSQGTSGGVDTQYF.

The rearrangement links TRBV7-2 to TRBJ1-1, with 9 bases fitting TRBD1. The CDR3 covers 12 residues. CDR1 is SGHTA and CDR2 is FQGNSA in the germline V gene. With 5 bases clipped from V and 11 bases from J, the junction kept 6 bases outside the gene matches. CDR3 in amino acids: CASSRTGAMAFF. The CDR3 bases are TGTGCCAGCAGCCGGACAGGGGCTATGGCTTTCTTT.

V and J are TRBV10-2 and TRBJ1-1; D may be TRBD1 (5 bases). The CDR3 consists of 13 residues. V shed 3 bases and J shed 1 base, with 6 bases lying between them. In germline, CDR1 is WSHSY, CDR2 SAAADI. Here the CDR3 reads CASSDQGNTEAFF. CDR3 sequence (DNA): TGCGCCAGCAGTGATCAGGGGAACACTGAAGCTTTCTTT.

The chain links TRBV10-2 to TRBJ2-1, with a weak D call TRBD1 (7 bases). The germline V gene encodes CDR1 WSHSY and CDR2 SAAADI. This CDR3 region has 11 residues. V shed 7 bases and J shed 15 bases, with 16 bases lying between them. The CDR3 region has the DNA TGCGCCAGCAAGGGGGCCGAGGGGGGGTTCTTC. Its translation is CASKGAEGGFF.

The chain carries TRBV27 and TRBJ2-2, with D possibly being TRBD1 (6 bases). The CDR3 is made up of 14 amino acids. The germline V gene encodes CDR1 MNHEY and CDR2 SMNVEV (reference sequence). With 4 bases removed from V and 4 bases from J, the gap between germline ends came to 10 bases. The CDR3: CASSYLRGTGELFF. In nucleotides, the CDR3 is TGTGCCAGCAGTTATCTCAGGGGCACCGGGGAGCTGTTTTTT.

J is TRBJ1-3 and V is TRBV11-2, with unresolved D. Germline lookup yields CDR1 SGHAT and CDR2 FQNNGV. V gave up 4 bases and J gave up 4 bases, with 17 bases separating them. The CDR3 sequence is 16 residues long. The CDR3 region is CASSSRQMFSGNTIYF. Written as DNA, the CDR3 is TGTGCCAGCAGCTCACGACAAATGTTTTCCGGAAACACCATATATTTT.

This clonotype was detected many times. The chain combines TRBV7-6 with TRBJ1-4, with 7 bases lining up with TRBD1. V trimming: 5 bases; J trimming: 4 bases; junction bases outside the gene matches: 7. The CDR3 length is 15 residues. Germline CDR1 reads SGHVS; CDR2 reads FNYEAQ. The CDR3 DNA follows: TGTGCCAGCAGCCCAACGGGACAGCATAATGAAAAACTGTTTTTT. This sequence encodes CASSPTGQHNEKLFF.

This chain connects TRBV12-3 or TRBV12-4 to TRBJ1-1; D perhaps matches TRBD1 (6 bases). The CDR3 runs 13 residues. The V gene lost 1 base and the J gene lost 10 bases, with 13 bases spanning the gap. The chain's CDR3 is CASSLVVGAGAFF. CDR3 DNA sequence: TGTGCCAGCAGTTTAGTAGTGGGGGCAGGAGCTTTCTTT.

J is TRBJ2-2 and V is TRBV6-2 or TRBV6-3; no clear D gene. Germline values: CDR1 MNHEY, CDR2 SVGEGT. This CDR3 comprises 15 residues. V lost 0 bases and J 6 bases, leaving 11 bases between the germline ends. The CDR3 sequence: CASSYSGGLAGELFF. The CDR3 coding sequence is TGTGCCAGCAGTTACTCGGGTGGTTTGGCCGGGGAGCTGTTTTTT.

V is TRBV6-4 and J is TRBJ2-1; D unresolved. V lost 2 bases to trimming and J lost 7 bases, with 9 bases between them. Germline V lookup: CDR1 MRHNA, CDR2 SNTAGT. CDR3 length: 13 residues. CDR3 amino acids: CASSDTARNEQFF. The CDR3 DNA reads TGTGCCAGCAGTGACACTGCAAGGAATGAGCAGTTCTTC.

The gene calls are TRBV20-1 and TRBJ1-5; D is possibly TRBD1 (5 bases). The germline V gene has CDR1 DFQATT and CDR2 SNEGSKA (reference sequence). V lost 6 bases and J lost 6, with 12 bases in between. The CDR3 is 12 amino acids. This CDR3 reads CSARVGGQPQHF. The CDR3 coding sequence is TGCAGTGCCCGAGTTGGGGGTCAGCCCCAGCATTTT.

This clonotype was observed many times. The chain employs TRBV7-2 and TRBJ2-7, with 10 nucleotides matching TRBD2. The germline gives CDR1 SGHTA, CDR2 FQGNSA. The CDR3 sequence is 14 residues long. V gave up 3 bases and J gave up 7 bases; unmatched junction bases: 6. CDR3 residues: CASSLLAGGGEQYF. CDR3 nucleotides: TGTGCCAGCAGCTTGTTAGCGGGGGGAGGTGAGCAGTACTTC.

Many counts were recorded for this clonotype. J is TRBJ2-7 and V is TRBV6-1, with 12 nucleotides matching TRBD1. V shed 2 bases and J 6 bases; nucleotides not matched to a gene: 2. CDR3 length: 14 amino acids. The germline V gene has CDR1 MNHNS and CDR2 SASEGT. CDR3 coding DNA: TGTGCCAGCAGTGAATGGGACAGGGGGCGCGAGCAGTACTTC. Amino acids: CASSEWDRGREQYF.

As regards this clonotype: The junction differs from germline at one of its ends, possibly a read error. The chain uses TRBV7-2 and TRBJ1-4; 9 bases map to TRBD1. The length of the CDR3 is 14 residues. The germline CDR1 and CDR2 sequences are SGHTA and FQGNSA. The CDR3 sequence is CASSLDRGNERLFF. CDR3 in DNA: TGTGCCAGCAGCCTGGACAGGGGTAATGAAAGACTGTTTTTT.

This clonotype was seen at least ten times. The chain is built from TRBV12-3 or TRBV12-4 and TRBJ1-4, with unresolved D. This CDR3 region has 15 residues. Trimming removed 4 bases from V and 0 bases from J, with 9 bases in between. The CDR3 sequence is CASSSWGATNEKLFF. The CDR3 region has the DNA TGTGCCAGCAGTTCTTGGGGAGCAACTAATGAAAAACTGTTTTTT.